Here is one T cell receptor (beta chain) with its context. Its antigen is still unknown. TCRdb keeps only in-frame clones here, not all; method: immunoSEQ multiplex PCR. The repertoire holds 150,000 or so clones, with around 90% as singletons. These data originate in a study of T cell responses to AZD1222 COVID-19 vaccine. The V and J ends lost 4 bases and 7 bases, in that order; junction bases with no gene match: 9. CDR3 size: 14 residues. Germline CDR1 reads SEHNR; CDR2 reads FQNEAQ (reference sequence). Whole-study findings and limits: The span of vaccine-associated CD4 TCRs extended across spike, with dominance at 160-218 and 743-854. Close to half of all spike-specific TCRs reportedly target regions of the variants that are unmutated. Females made up more of the donors, who were largely white British, and clonal diversity may have come out too low.

The sample in question was peripheral blood, obtained on day 0 of AZD1222 vaccination. This sequence was found in an adult in good health. The chain joins TRBV7-9 to TRBJ1-1; 7 bases map to TRBD1. The DNA of the CDR3 is TGTGCCAGCAGCTCGAGTACAGGGGTGGATGAAGCTTTCTTT. It encodes CASSSSTGVDEAFF.